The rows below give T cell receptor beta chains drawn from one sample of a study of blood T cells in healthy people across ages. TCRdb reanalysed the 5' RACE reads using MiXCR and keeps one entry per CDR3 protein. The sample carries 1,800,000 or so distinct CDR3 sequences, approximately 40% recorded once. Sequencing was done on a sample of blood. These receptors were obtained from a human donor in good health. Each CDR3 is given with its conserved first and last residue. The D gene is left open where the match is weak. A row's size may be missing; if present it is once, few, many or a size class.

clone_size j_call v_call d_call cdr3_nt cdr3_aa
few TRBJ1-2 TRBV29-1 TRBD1 TGCAGCGTTCGACAGGGGAACTATGGCTACACCTTC CSVRQGNYGYTF
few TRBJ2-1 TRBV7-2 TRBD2 TGTGCCAGCAGCTTAGCGCGGGTTGGACTAGCGGGGGGGCGGTTAACGAATGAGCAGTTCTTC CASSLARVGLAGGRLTNEQFF
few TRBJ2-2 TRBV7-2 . TGTGCCAGCAGCTTCGTTGGGGGGGCGACCGGGGAGCTGTTTTTT CASSFVGGATGELFF
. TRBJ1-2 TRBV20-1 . TGCAGTGCTAGACCCAGAGACAGCCATGGCTACACCTTC CSARPRDSHGYTF
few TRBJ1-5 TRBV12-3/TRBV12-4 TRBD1 TGTGCCAGCAGTTACAGGGGGCGTAGCAATCAGCCCCAGCATTTT CASSYRGRSNQPQHF
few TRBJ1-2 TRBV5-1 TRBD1 TGCGCCAGCAGCTGGGCGCCAACAGGGGAAAGCTATGGCTACACCTTC CASSWAPTGESYGYTF
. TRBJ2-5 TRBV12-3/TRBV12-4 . TGTGCCAGCAATGATCCAGGGGGGGTCGGGGAGACCCAGTACTTC CASNDPGGVGETQYF
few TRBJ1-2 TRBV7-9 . TGTGCCATGGGGCAGAGGGATTCTAACTATGGCTACACCTTC CAMGQRDSNYGYTF
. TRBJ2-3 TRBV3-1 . TGTGCCAGCAGCCAAGAAGTAGGGCAATCAGATACGCAGTATTTT CASSQEVGQSDTQYF
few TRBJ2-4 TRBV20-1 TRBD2 TGCAGTGCTCGCCTCGCGGGGGGGCGGAACATTCAGTACTTC CSARLAGGRNIQYF
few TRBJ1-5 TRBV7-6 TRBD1 TGTGCCAGCAGCTTAGCAGGGGGCATGGATAGCAATCAGCCCCAGCATTTT CASSLAGGMDSNQPQHF
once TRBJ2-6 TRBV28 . TGTGCCAGCAGTTCCTGGGGCAGCTCTGGGGCCAACGTCCTGACTTTC CASSSWGSSGANVLTF
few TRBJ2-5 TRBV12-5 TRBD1 TGTGCTAGTGGTTTCCTGGGACAGGGGAAAGAGACCCAGTACTTC CASGFLGQGKETQYF
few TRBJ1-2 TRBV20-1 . TGCAGTGCTGTCCTCCCCATTAACTATGGCTACACCTTC CSAVLPINYGYTF
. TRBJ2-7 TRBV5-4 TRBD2 TGTGCCAGCAGGGCCAAGTCAGGGAATATAGCGGGCGAGCAGTACTTC CASRAKSGNIAGEQYF
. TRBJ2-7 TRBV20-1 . TGCAGTGCTAGAGTAGTCGGGACCTACGAGCAGTACTTC CSARVVGTYEQYF
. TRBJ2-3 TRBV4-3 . TGCGCCAGCAGCCAAGGTTCGGACCCTAGAGGAACAGATACGCAGTATTTT CASSQGSDPRGTDTQYF
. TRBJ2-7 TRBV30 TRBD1 TGTGCCTGGAGTTATGGGGACAGGGGGAACGAGCAGTACTTC CAWSYGDRGNEQYF
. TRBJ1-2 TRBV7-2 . TGTGCCAGCAGCATTCATTTCACCGGAGACCTGAATAACTATGGCTACACCTTC CASSIHFTGDLNNYGYTF
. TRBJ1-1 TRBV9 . TGTGCCAGCAGCGTAGATATGAGCGCGAGGACTGAAGCTTTCTTT CASSVDMSARTEAFF
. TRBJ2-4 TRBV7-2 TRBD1 TGTGCCAGCAGCACACAGGGGACAGGTCCCCAAAACATTCAGTACTTC CASSTQGTGPQNIQYF
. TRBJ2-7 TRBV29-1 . TGCAGCGTTGAAAAGGCAGGAGACCTACCCCACGAGCAGTACTTC CSVEKAGDLPHEQYF
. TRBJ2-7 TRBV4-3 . TGCGCCAGCAGCCAAGATTTTGGCACCGAGCAGTACTTC CASSQDFGTEQYF
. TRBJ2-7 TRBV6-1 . TGTGCCAGCAGTGAGGTTGGGGTAAACGAGCAGTACTTC CASSEVGVNEQYF
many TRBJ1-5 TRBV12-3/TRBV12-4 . TGTGCCAGCAGTTTAGCGAGGGCAGCTCAGCCCCAGCATTTT CASSLARAAQPQHF
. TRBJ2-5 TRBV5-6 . TGTGCCAGCAGCTTGGCCCCAACCAGTTTGGAGACCCAGTACTTC CASSLAPTSLETQYF
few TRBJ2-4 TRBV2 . TGTGCCAGCAGAGGTAGGACAGGAGGGGACATTCAGTACTTC CASRGRTGGDIQYF
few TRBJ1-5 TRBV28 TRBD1 TGTGCCAGCAGAAACGGACAGGGCAACCATCAGCCCCAGCATTTT CASRNGQGNHQPQHF
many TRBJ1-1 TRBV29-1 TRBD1 TGCAGCGTTGGGACAGGGGGCGGCACTGAAGCTTTCTTT CSVGTGGGTEAFF
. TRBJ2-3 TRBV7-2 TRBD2 TGTGCCAGCAGCTCCCCATGGGTTTTAGCGGGGGGGCCAGACACAGATGCGCAGTATTTT CASSSPWVLAGGPDTDAQYF
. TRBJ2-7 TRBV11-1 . TGTGCCAGCAGCTTCACACCAGCCTACGAGCAGTACTTC CASSFTPAYEQYF
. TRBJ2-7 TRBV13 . TGCGCCAGCAGCTTGTTGTTTCAGGACGAGCAGTACTTC CASSLLFQDEQYF
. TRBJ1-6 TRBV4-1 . TGCGCCAGCAGCCAAGGGTCGGCCCTCGCGTATAATTCACCCCTCCACTTT CASSQGSALAYNSPLHF
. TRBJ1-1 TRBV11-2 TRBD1 TGTGCCAGCAGCACCGGGACAGCCTCTGAAGCTTTCTTT CASSTGTASEAFF
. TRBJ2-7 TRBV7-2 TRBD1 TGTGCCAGCAGCTTAGGGCCAGGGGGCCAGTACGAGCAGTACTTC CASSLGPGGQYEQYF
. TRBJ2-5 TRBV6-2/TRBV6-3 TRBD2 TGTGCCAGCAGTTTTCTGGGACTAGCGGAGACCCAGTACTTC CASSFLGLAETQYF
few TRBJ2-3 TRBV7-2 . TGTGCCAGCAGCTCCCAGACTAGTAACACAGATACGCAGTATTTT CASSSQTSNTDTQYF
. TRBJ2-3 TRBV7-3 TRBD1 TGTGCCAGCAGCTTAAGTGGACAGGAGCAGTATTTT CASSLSGQEQYF
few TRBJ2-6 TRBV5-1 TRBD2 TGCGCCAGCAGCCCCGATGGACTAGCGAGATTTGGGGCCAACGTCCTGACTTTC CASSPDGLARFGANVLTF
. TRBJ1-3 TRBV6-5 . TGTGCCAGCAGTTACGACAGGGGAAACACCATATATTTT CASSYDRGNTIYF
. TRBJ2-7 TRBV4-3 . TGCGCCAGCGGCCAAGATCACCAGGGCCCCTTCGAGCAGTACTTC CASGQDHQGPFEQYF
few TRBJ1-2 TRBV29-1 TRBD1 TGCAGCGCAATGACAGGGGGTCGCTATGGCTACACCTTC CSAMTGGRYGYTF
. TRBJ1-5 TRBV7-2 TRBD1 TGTGCCAGCAGACTGGGACAGGGGGATCAGCCCCAGCATTTT CASRLGQGDQPQHF
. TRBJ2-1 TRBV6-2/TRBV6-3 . TGTGCCAGCAGTATTAGCTACACCTACAATGAGCAGTTCTTC CASSISYTYNEQFF
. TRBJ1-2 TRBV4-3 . TGCGCCAGCAGCCATTCGGGGGGAAATAACTATGGCTACACCTTC CASSHSGGNNYGYTF
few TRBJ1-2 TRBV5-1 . TGCGCCAGCAGCTTGGAGGGCGGAGGGGGATATGGCTACACCTTC CASSLEGGGGYGYTF
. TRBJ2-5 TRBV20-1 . TGCAGTGCTAGAGATTTTATTAGCGTAGCGGAGAGTTACCAAGAGACCCAGTACTTC CSARDFISVAESYQETQYF
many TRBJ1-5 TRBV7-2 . TGCGCCAGCAGCTTGGACTTTAATCAGCCCCAGCATTTT CASSLDFNQPQHF
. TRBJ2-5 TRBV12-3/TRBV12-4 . TGTGCCAGCAGTCTACGGATTACCTACGAGCGGTACTTC CASSLRITYERYF
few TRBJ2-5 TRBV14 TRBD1 TGTGCCAGCAGGGACAGGAGCCAAGAGACCCAGTACTTC CASRDRSQETQYF
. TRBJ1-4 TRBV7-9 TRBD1 TGTGCCAGCAGCCACGGGACAGCGATTAATGAAAAACTGTTTTTT CASSHGTAINEKLFF
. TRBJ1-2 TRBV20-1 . TGCAGTGCTAGAGCGATGTCTTCTTTCAGACCCGACTATGGCTACACCTTC CSARAMSSFRPDYGYTF
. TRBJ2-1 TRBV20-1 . TGCAGTGCTAATGGGGCAGGGCTCACCGAATACAATGAGCAGTTCTTC CSANGAGLTEYNEQFF
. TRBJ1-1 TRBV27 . TGTGCCAGCAGTTTAGGCAGGGAGGGGGCTGAAGCTTTCTTT CASSLGREGAEAFF